Below, 31 T cell receptor beta chains from the same sample are listed, as sequenced in a study of metastatic and nonmetastatic thyroid tumors. Patients underwent thyroid surgery, and none had received any treatment before it. TCRdb ran MiXCR on the PCR reads. The sample comprises about 59,000 clones, 25% to 30% of which are singletons, and around 15% rests with the top ten. Specimen: blood. The receptors stem from a female donor with papillary thyroid cancer or a benign thyroid nodule (not recorded which). Some clones in this sample may be carry-over from other donors' samples.

There are a few counts of this clone. The chain carries TRBV20-1 and TRBJ2-7; D is unresolved. The CDR3 is 14 amino acids. The V gene's germline CDR1 is DFQATT and CDR2 SNEGSKA (reference sequence). V lost 0 bases to trimming and J lost 0 bases, with 9 bases between them. This CDR3 is CSARDRLSSYEQYF. Here the CDR3 DNA reads TGCAGTGCTAGAGATCGACTGAGCTCCTACGAGCAGTACTTC.

This clone was counted a few times. This chain links TRBV6-6 with TRBJ2-4; TRBD1 aligns across 7 bases. The CDR3 extends over 12 amino acids. Germline V gene sequence: CDR1 MNHNY, CDR2 SVGAGI (reference sequence). The trim removed 0 bases at V and 12 bases at J, leaving 2 bases unmatched. DNA of the CDR3: TGTGCCAGCAGTTACTCGGGACAGAATCAGTACTTC. As protein: CASSYSGQNQYF.

This chain links TRBV4-1 with TRBJ2-6; TRBD1 is a possible D gene (5 bases). Germline V lookup: CDR1 MGHRA, CDR2 YSYEKL. The CDR3 extends over 16 amino acids. V was cut by 0 bases and J by 2 bases, with 8 bases left in between. The CDR3 coding sequence is TGCGCCAGCAGCCAAGACAGGACAACTGGGGCCAACGTCCTGACTTTC. Translated, it gives CASSQDRTTGANVLTF.

This clone was seen a handful of times. V is TRBV20-1 and J is TRBJ1-1; TRBD1 matches 8 bases. V lost 1 base and J lost 2; bases outside the gene matches: 9. Germline lookup yields CDR1 DFQATT and CDR2 SNEGSKA (reference sequence). The CDR3 extends over 16 amino acids. CDR3 residues: CSARGLRDRLNTEAFF. CDR3 DNA sequence: TGCAGTGCTAGAGGGCTGAGGGACAGGCTAAACACTGAAGCTTTCTTT.

The chain employs TRBV5-1 and TRBJ2-7, with D possibly being TRBD2 (6 bases). V was shortened by 0 bases and J by 3 bases, with 19 bases between the two germline ends. The CDR3 consists of 17 residues. The germline gives CDR1 SGHRS, CDR2 YFSETQ. The CDR3 spells CASSLVVPSGGGYEQYF. The CDR3, as DNA: TGCGCCAGCAGCTTGGTGGTCCCATCCGGGGGAGGCTACGAGCAGTACTTC.

The J gene is TRBJ2-7, the V gene TRBV2; D possibly corresponds to TRBD2 (6 bases). The V gene lost 1 base and the J gene lost 3 bases, with 28 bases spanning the gap. This CDR3 spans 20 amino acids. Germline V gene data show CDR1 as SNHLY and CDR2 as FYNNEI. CDR3 in DNA: TGTGCCAGCAGTGAAGGGAGGGGCGGAGGATCTTACGCACCCTTCTACGAGCAGTACTTC. Translated, it gives CASSEGRGGGSYAPFYEQYF.

This chain joins TRBV5-1 and TRBJ1-1, with 7 bases that match TRBD1. This CDR3 has 15 amino acids. The germline CDR1 and CDR2 sequences are SGHRS and YFSETQ. Trimming removed 0 bases from V and 3 bases from J; junction bases left unmatched: 5. CDR3 sequence: CASSLDLQGYTEAFF. DNA for the CDR3: TGCGCCAGCAGCTTGGATTTACAGGGGTACACTGAAGCTTTCTTT.

This clone is medium-sized within its sample. The germline gene is not matched at one end of the junction; a read error may be the cause. This chain uses TRBV6-1 with TRBJ2-1, with 11 bases that match TRBD2. CDR1 and CDR2 (germline): MNHNS, SASEGT. This CDR3 has 14 amino acids. In DNA form, the CDR3 reads TGTGCCGGCAGACTAGCGGGAAGTATGGATGAGCAGTTCTTC. This gives the protein CAGRLAGSMDEQFF.

The chain uses TRBV5-4 and TRBJ2-6; D may be TRBD1 (6 bases). Germline CDR1 reads SGHNT; CDR2 reads YYREEE (reference sequence). CDR3 length: 17 residues. V lost 4 bases to trimming and J lost 4 bases, with 18 bases between them. As DNA, the CDR3 is TGTGCCAGCAGCAAACCCGACAGGTCCGAGGGGGCCAACGTCCTGACTTTC. Translation: CASSKPDRSEGANVLTF.

This clone has just a few counts. The chain uses TRBV6-1 and TRBJ2-2; 8 bases align to TRBD1. CDR1 and CDR2 from the germline V gene are MNHNS and SASEGT. The CDR3 runs 13 residues. J lost 5 bases, V lost 6 bases, and 2 bases had no gene match. CDR3 sequence (DNA): TGTGCCAGCAGCAGGGGGCCGACCGGGGAGCTGTTTTTT. Translating it yields CASSRGPTGELFF.

This clone showed up just a few times. The rearrangement uses TRBV4-2 and TRBJ2-7; 13 nucleotides align to TRBD2. Germline-derived CDR1 and CDR2 are LGHNA and YNFKEQ. This CDR3 spans 16 amino acids. V dropped 1 base and J dropped 4; count of bases not matched to a gene: 4. The CDR3 DNA follows: TGTGCCAGCAGCCAAGGGACTAGCGGGAGTAAATACGAGCAGTACTTC. Its protein product is CASSQGTSGSKYEQYF.

In this sample, this clone turned up a few times. The chain carries TRBV5-1 and TRBJ2-2; tentative D call: TRBD1 (6 bases). Germline V gives CDR1 SGHRS, CDR2 YFSETQ. CDR3 length: 15 residues. Trimming left V 4 bases short and J 3 bases short, with 13 bases between. As DNA, the CDR3 is TGCGCCAGCAGCAAACAGGGATCGGACACCGGGGAGCTGTTTTTT. It is translated as CASSKQGSDTGELFF.

The chain employs TRBV11-2 and TRBJ1-2; D uncertain. Trimming left V 0 bases short and J 7 bases short, with 12 bases between. Germline CDR1 and CDR2: SGHAT and FQNNGV. The CDR3 has 14 residues. CDR3 nucleotides: TGTGCCAGCAGCTTAGATCGCGGAACGGGTGGCTACACCTTC. Translation: CASSLDRGTGGYTF.

The V call is TRBV7-2, the J call TRBJ1-6, with D perhaps matching TRBD1 (6 bases). This CDR3 has 14 amino acids. Germline-derived CDR1 and CDR2 are SGHTA and FQGNSA. V was pared by 5 bases and J by 3 bases, with 8 bases between. The CDR3, as DNA: TGTGCCAGCAGCCCGGGACACTATAATTCACCCCTCCACTTT. Protein product: CASSPGHYNSPLHF.

This clone was detected a few times. Written as DNA, the CDR3 is TGCAGCGTTACAGGGGCAGGACGCACAGATACGCAGTATTTT. Protein product: CSVTGAGRTDTQYF. The chain recombines TRBV29-1 with TRBJ2-3; 7 positions match TRBD1. The length of the CDR3 is 14 residues. From germline, CDR1 is SQVTM and CDR2 ANQGSEA. J lost 1 base, V lost 5 bases, and 6 bases had no gene match.

In this sample, this clone is medium-sized. The chain carries TRBV6-2 or TRBV6-3 and TRBJ2-1; D is undetermined. Germline V lookup: CDR1 MNHEY, CDR2 SVGEGT. The CDR3 contains 15 residues. V was trimmed by 10 bases and J by 0 bases, leaving 16 bases between them. For the CDR3, the DNA is TGTGCCACCGCAAGCCGCGCTGCCTCCTACAATGAGCAGTTCTTC. This translates into CATASRAASYNEQFF.

The rearrangement uses TRBV20-1 and TRBJ2-3; no definite D call. The CDR3 has 10 amino acids. Germline assignment: CDR1 DFQATT and CDR2 SNEGSKA (reference sequence). V was pared by 4 bases and J by 3 bases, with 2 bases between. CDR3 in amino acids: CSATTDTQYF. The CDR3 bases are TGCAGTGCTACAACAGATACGCAGTATTTT.

This clone was detected only a few times. The chain combines TRBV5-5 with TRBJ2-2; TRBD1 agrees at 9 bases. Trimming cost V 4 bases and J 0 bases; bases outside gene matches: 4. CDR1 and CDR2 from the germline V gene are SGHKS and YYEKEE (reference sequence). The CDR3 is made up of 16 amino acids. CDR3 bases: TGTGCCAGCAGCATCAGACAGGGGGCGAACACCGGGGAGCTGTTTTTT. Amino acids: CASSIRQGANTGELFF. The variable domain in full, with the rest retrieved from reference TRBV5-5 and TRBJ2-2, is DAGVTQSPTHLIKTRGQQVTLRCSPISGHKSVSWYQQVLGQGPQFIFQYYEKEERGRGNFPDRFSARQFPNYSSELNVNALLLGDSALYLCASSIRQGANTGELFFGEGSRLTVL.

The rearrangement uses TRBV7-9 and TRBJ1-6; D gene unclear. V lost 2 bases and J lost 7, with 12 bases in between. The germline CDR1 and CDR2 sequences are SEHNR and FQNEAQ (reference sequence). This CDR3 is built from 15 residues. The CDR3 here is CASSLIGGLNSPLHF. CDR3 bases: TGTGCCAGCAGCTTAATTGGCGGCCTAAATTCACCCCTCCACTTT.

This chain joins TRBV6-5 and TRBJ1-6, with a possible D match to TRBD1 (6 bases). The germline CDR1 and CDR2 sequences are MNHEY and SVGAGI. This CDR3 has 15 amino acids. Trimming removed 2 bases at V and 8 bases at J, with 13 bases between. In DNA, the CDR3 is TGTGCCAGCAGTTACGAAGGCAGGGGTGATTCACCCCTCCACTTT. Translated, it gives CASSYEGRGDSPLHF.

CDR3 DNA: TGTGCCAGCAGCTCCCGGACAGGGGATGGCTACACCTTC. Protein: CASSSRTGDGYTF. The chain recombines TRBV11-3 with TRBJ1-2; 9 bases map to TRBD1. With V trimmed by 4 bases and J by 6 bases, 3 bases remained unmatched. This CDR3 comprises 13 residues. CDR1 SGHNT and CDR2 YENEEA come from the germline V gene.

About this clone: One end of the junction does not line up with germline, which may come from a read error. V gene TRBV20-1 combines with J gene TRBJ2-7, with D tentatively TRBD1 or TRBD2 (6 bases each). The CDR3 extends over 16 amino acids. CDR1 and CDR2 (germline): DFQATT, SNEGSKA (reference sequence). For the CDR3, the DNA is TGCAGTGCTAGAGCACTGGAGGGGGAATACCTCTACGATCAGTACTTC. Residues: CSARALEGEYLYDQYF.

The chain links TRBV5-1 to TRBJ1-2; a weak D match, TRBD1 (6 bases). V gave up 1 base and J gave up 8 bases, with 15 bases separating them. Germline V lookup: CDR1 SGHRS, CDR2 YFSETQ. This CDR3 region has 14 residues. The chain's CDR3 is CASSLYMGADGYTF. CDR3 DNA sequence: TGCGCCAGCAGCTTGTATATGGGGGCGGACGGCTACACCTTC.

This clone was seen just once. The chain uses TRBV30 and TRBJ1-4, with no clear D. Per the germline V gene, CDR1 is GTSNPN and CDR2 is SVGIG (reference sequence). V was shortened by 3 bases and J by 1 base, with 12 bases between the two germline ends. The CDR3 totals 15 residues. The CDR3 DNA reads as TGTGCCTGGAGCCCCGAAGTTGTAACTAATGAAAAACTGTTTTTT. This codes for CAWSPEVVTNEKLFF. The full variable domain, with the rest looked up from reference TRBV30 and TRBJ1-4, is SQTIHQWPATLVQPVGSPLSLECTVEGTSNPNLYWYRQAAGRGLQLLFYSVGIGQISSEVPQNLSASRPQDRQFILSSKKLLLSDSGFYLCAWSPEVVTNEKLFFGSGTQLSVL.

This clone came up many times. The rearrangement joins TRBV4-3 to TRBJ2-7; no reliable D call. The CDR3 sequence is 15 residues long. With 6 bases removed from V and 3 bases from J, the gap between germline ends came to 18 bases. From germline, CDR1 is LGHNA and CDR2 YSLEER. CDR3 nucleotide sequence: TGCGCCAGCAGGAATCCCATACACCCAGGCTACGAGCAGTACTTC. Translation: CASRNPIHPGYEQYF.

The rearrangement uses TRBV5-1 and TRBJ2-2; 9 bases are shared with TRBD2. The CDR3 length is 16 residues. The junction had 4 bases not matched to a gene; V was cut back by 1 base and J by 3 bases. Germline CDR1 SGHRS, CDR2 YFSETQ. The DNA of the CDR3 is TGCGCCAGCAGCTTGAGTACTAGCGGGTACACCGGGGAGCTGTTTTTT. This translates into CASSLSTSGYTGELFF.

The V and J genes are TRBV6-1 and TRBJ2-7, with 8 bases lining up with TRBD1. CDR3 length: 14 residues. The germline CDR1 and CDR2 sequences are MNHNS and SASEGT. V gave up 10 bases and J gave up 5 bases; unmatched junction bases: 13. Here the CDR3 reads CATLQGQGKNEQYF. DNA of the CDR3: TGTGCCACCCTACAAGGACAGGGTAAAAACGAGCAGTACTTC.

This clone was detected ten times or more. The gene calls are TRBV2 and TRBJ2-5; 7 bases agree with TRBD2. Germline V CDR1 and CDR2: SNHLY, FYNNEI. CDR3 length equals 15 residues. With V trimmed by 7 bases and J by 4 bases, 12 bases remained unmatched. The chain's CDR3 is CASTFSRGVAETQYF. CDR3 DNA sequence: TGTGCCAGCACCTTCAGTCGGGGGGTCGCAGAGACCCAGTACTTC.

This clone was counted between two and nine times. V usage is TRBV15 and J usage is TRBJ2-7; D gene ambiguous. Trimming took 1 base from V and 3 from J, leaving 7 bases between them. The CDR3 has 13 residues. Germline V gene lookup returns CDR1 LNHNV and CDR2 YYDKDF (reference sequence). CDR3 coding DNA: TGTGCCACCAGCAGAGGAGGCCTCTACGAGCAGTACTTC. Protein: CATSRGGLYEQYF. Variable domain in full (rest from reference TRBV15 and TRBJ2-7): DAMVIQNPRYQVTQFGKPVTLSCSQTLNHNVMYWYQQKSSQAPKLLFHYYDKDFNNEADTPDNFQSRRPNTSFCFLDIRSPGLGDTAMYLCATSRGGLYEQYFGPGTRLTVT.

This clone was seen just once. This chain connects TRBV30 to TRBJ1-2, with D perhaps TRBD1 (6 bases). CDR1 is GTSNPN, CDR2 SVGIG, per germline (reference sequence). CDR3 size: 13 residues. Trimming stripped 4 bases from V and 11 bases from J, with 20 bases between. CDR3 in amino acids: CAWTEQGRSWYTF. The CDR3 DNA reads as TGTGCCTGGACGGAACAGGGAAGGAGTTGGTACACCTTC. The complete variable domain, with remaining parts taken from reference TRBV30 and TRBJ1-2, reads SQTIHQWPATLVQPVGSPLSLECTVEGTSNPNLYWYRQAAGRGLQLLFYSVGIGQISSEVPQNLSASRPQDRQFILSSKKLLLSDSGFYLCAWTEQGRSWYTFGSGTRLTVV.

J is TRBJ2-2 and V is TRBV19, with TRBD1 identical over 8 bases. The CDR3 sequence is 15 residues long. Trimming took 4 bases from V and 3 from J; bases not matched to a gene: 4. Germline V CDR1 and CDR2: LNHDA, SQIVND (reference sequence). The CDR3 region has the DNA TGTGCCAGTAGTACCGGACAGGGCGACACCGGGGAGCTGTTTTTT. Translated: CASSTGQGDTGELFF. The variable domain in full, with the rest retrieved from reference TRBV19 and TRBJ2-2, is DGGITQSPKYLFRKEGQNVTLSCEQNLNHDAMYWYRQDPGQGLRLIYYSQIVNDFQKGDIAEGYSVSREKKESFPLTVTSAQKNPTAFYLCASSTGQGDTGELFFGEGSRLTVL.